This T cell receptor beta chain was recorded in a study of T cells after yellow fever vaccination. Points from the study as a whole: Reappearance after the booster was observed for most primary-vaccination clones (roughly 96% CD4, about 85% CD8).

TCRdb independently ran MiXCR on the 5' RACE reads; one entry per CDR3 protein. The profile shows around 29,000 distinct CDR3 sequences, approximately 6% of them singletons. With 6 bases removed from V and 4 bases from J, the gap between germline ends came to 19 bases. The germline V gene has CDR1 SEHNR and CDR2 FQNEAQ (reference sequence). This CDR3 spans 15 amino acids. Here the sequenced sample was PBMCs, either bulk or a sorted T-cell subset (CD4+, CD8+, memory, or dextramer-sorted; not recorded which), taken on the day of the yellow fever booster vaccination. This TCR derives from a man aged 25 to 40 who received the YFV17D yellow fever vaccine. This chain connects TRBV7-9 to TRBJ2-7; either TRBD1 or TRBD2 may supply D (6 bases each). CDR3 sequence (DNA): TGTGCCAGCAGTTACCGGGACACGGGGGTTTACGAGCAGTACTTC. Its protein is CASSYRDTGVYEQYF.